The clone carrying this T cell receptor beta chain was counted only a few times. What it recognizes is unknown. Germline loops: CDR1 MNHGY, CDR2 SVAAGI. The V end was cut by 2 bases, the J end by 8 bases, with 15 bases between. The CDR3 loop spans 14 amino acids. Primers for the PCR totalled 60 Vbeta and 13 Jbeta. TCRdb's table, derived via immunoSEQ multiplex PCR, lists solely in-frame clones and lacks some. The table shows 100,000 to 120,000 clones, with about three quarters occurring only once. This entry comes from a study of cytomegalovirus exposure and HLA in healthy donors. Study-wide findings and caveats: Previously analyzed data showed that most TCR beta V segments were productive at a frequency of about 90% or about 30%. Common viral pathogens seemed to be connected with several of the most significant clusters, according to a later analysis.

The chain carries TRBV6-9 and TRBJ1-2; perhaps TRBD1 as D (5 bases). This sequence originates from a woman aged 60-75 years in good health and CMV-seropositive. Input material: PBMCs. The CDR3 is CASSYRGGNCGYTF. Written as DNA, the CDR3 is TGTGCCAGCAGTTATAGGGGAGGGAATTGCGGCTACACCTTC.